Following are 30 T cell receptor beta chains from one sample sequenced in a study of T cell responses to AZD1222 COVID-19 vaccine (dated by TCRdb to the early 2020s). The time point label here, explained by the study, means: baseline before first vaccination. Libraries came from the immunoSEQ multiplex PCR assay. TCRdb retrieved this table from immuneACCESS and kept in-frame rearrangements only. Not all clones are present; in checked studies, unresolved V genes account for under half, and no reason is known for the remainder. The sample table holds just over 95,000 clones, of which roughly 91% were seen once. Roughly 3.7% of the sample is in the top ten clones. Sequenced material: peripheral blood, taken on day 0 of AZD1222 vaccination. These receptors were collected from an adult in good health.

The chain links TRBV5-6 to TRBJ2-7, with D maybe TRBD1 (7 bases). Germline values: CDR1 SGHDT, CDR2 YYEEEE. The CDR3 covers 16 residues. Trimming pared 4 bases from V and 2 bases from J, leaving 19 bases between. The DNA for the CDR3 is TGTGCCAGCAGCCCTTATGGGCAGGGGGGAACCTACGAGCAGTACTTC. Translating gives CASSPYGQGGTYEQYF.

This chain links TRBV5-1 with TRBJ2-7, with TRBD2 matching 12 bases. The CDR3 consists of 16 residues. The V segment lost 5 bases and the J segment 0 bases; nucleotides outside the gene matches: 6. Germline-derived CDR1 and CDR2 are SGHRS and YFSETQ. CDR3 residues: CASSLTSGGPSYEQYF. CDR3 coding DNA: TGCGCCAGCAGTTTGACTAGCGGGGGTCCCTCCTACGAGCAGTACTTC.

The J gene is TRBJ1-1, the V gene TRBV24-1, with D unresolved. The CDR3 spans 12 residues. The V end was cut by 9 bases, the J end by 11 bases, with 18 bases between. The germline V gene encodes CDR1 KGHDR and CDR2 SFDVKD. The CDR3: CATGGPILRAFF. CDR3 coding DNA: TGTGCCACCGGAGGGCCAATCTTGCGGGCTTTCTTT.

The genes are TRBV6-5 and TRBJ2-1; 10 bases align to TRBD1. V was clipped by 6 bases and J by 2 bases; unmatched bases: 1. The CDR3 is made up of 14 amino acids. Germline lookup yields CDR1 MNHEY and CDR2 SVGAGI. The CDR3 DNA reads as TGTGCCAGCAGCGGGACAGGGGCCTACAATGAGCAGTTCTTC. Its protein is CASSGTGAYNEQFF.

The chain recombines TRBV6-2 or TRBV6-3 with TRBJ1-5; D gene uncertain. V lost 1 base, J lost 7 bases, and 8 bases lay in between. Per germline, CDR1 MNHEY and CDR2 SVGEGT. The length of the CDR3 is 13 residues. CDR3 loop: CASSYYKAQPQHF. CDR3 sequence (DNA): TGTGCCAGCAGTTACTACAAGGCCCAGCCCCAGCATTTT.

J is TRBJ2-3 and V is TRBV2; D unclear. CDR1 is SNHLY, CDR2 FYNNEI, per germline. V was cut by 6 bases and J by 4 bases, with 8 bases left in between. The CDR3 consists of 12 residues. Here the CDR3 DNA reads TGTGCCAGCAGCAGTCAGGCAGATACGCAGTATTTT. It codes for CASSSQADTQYF.

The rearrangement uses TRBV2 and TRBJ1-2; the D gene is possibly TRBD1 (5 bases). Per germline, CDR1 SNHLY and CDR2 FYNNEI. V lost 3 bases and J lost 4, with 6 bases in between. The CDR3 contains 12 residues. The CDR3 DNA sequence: TGTGCCAGCAGTGATCAGGGCTATGGCTACACCTTC. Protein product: CASSDQGYGYTF.

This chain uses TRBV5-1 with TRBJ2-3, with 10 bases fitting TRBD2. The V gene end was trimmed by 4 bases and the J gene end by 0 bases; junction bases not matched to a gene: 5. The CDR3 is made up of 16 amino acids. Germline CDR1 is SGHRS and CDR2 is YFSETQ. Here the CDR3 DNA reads TGCGCCAGCAGCAGGGGACTAGCGTCTAGCACAGATACGCAGTATTTT. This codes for CASSRGLASSTDTQYF.

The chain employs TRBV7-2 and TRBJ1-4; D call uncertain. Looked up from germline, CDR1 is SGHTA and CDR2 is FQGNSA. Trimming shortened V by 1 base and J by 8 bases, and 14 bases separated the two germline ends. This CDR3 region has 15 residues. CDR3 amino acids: CASSLDMGSREKLFF. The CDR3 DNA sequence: TGTGCCAGCAGCTTAGATATGGGCAGTAGAGAAAAACTGTTTTTT.

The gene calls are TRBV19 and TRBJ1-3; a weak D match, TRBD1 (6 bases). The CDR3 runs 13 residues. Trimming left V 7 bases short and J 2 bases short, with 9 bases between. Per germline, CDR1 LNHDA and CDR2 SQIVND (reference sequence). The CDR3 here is CASKGHTGNTIYF. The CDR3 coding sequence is TGTGCCAGTAAGGGACATACTGGAAACACCATATATTTT.

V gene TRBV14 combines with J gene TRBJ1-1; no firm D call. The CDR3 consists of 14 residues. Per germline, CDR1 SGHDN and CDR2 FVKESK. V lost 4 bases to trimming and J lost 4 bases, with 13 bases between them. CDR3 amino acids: CASSRYTVGTEAFF. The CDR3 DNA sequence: TGTGCCAGCAGCCGCTATACGGTGGGCACTGAAGCTTTCTTT.

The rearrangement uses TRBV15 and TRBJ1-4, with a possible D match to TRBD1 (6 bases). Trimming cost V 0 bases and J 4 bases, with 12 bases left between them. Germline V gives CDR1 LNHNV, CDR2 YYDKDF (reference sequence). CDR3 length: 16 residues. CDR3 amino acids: CATSRDKGHHNEKLFF. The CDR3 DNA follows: TGTGCCACCAGCAGAGATAAGGGACATCATAATGAAAAACTGTTTTTT.

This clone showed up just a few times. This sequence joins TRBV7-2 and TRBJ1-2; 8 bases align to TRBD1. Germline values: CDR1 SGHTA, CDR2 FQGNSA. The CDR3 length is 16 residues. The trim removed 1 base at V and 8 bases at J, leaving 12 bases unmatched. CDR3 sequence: CASSLGPSGQGGGYTF. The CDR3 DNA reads TGTGCCAGCAGCTTAGGCCCCTCCGGACAGGGCGGGGGCTACACCTTC.

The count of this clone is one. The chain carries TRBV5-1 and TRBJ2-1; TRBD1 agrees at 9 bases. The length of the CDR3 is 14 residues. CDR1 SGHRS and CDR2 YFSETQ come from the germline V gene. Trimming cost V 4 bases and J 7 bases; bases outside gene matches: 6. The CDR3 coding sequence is TGCGCCAGCAGCATAACAGGGGGCCTTAATGAGCAGTTCTTC. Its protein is CASSITGGLNEQFF.

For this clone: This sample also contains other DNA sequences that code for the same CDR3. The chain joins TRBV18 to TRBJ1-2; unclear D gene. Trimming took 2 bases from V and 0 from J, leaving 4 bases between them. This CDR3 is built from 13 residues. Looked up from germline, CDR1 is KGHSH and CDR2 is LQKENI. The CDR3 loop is CASSPTANYGYTF. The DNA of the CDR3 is TGTGCCAGCTCACCAACGGCTAACTATGGCTACACCTTC. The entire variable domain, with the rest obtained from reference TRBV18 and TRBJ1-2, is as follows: NAGVMQNPRHLVRRRGQEARLRCSPMKGHSHVYWYRQLPEEGLKFMVYLQKENIIDESGMPKERFSAEFPKEGPSILRIQQVVRGDSAAYFCASSPTANYGYTFGSGTRLTVV.

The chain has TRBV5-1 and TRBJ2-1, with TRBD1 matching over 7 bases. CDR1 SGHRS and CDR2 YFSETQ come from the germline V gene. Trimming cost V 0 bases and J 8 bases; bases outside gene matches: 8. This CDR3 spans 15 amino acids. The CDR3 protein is CASSLVGGFADEQFF. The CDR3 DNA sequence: TGCGCCAGCAGCTTGGTAGGGGGCTTCGCCGATGAGCAGTTCTTC.

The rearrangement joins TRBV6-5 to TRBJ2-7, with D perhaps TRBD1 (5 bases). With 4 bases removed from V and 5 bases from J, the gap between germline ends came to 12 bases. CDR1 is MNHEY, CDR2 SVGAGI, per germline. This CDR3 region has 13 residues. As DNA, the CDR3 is TGTGCCAGCAGTTGGGCAGGGATGGACGAGCAGTACTTC. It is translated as CASSWAGMDEQYF.

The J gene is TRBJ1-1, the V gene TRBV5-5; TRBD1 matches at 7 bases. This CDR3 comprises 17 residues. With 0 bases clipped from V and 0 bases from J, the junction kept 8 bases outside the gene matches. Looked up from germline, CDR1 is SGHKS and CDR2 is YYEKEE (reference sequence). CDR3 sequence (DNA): TGTGCCAGCAGCTTGGTCGACAGGGTAGCGGTGAACACTGAAGCTTTCTTT. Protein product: CASSLVDRVAVNTEAFF.

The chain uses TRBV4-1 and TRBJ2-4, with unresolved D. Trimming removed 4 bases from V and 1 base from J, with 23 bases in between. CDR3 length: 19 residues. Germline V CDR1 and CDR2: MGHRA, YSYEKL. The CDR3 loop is CASSLGVKGNTRAKNIQYF. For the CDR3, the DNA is TGCGCCAGCAGCCTGGGCGTGAAGGGAAATACTCGCGCCAAAAACATTCAGTACTTC.

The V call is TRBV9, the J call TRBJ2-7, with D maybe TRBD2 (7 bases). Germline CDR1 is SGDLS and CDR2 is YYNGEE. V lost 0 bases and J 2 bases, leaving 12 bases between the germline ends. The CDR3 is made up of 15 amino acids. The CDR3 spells CASSVGGGGAYEQYF. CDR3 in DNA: TGTGCCAGCAGCGTAGGAGGGGGGGGCGCCTACGAGCAGTACTTC. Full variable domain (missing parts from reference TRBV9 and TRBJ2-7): DSGVTQTPKHLITATGQRVTLRCSPRSGDLSVYWYQQSLDQGLQFLIQYYNGEERAKGNILERFSAQQFPDLHSELNLSSLELGDSALYFCASSVGGGGAYEQYFGPGTRLTVT.

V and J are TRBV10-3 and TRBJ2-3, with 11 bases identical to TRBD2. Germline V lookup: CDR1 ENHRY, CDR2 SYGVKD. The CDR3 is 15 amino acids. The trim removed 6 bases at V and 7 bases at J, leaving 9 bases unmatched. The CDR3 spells CAIRQQLAGDHTQYF. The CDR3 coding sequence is TGTGCCATCAGACAACAACTAGCGGGGGACCATACGCAGTATTTT.

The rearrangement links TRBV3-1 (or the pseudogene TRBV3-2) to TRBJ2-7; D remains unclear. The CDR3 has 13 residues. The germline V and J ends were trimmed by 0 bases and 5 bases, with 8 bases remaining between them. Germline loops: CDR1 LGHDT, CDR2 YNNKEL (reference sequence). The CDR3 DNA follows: TGTGCCAGCAGCCAAGATGCTCTCAACGAGCAGTACTTC. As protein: CASSQDALNEQYF.

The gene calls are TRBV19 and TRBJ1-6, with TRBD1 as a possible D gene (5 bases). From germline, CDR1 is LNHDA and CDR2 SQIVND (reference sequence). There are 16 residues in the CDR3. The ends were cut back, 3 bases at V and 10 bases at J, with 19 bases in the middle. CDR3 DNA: TGTGCCAGTAGTATGATGGCCCCCTGGTGGGGCTCACCCCTCCACTTT. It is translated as CASSMMAPWWGSPLHF. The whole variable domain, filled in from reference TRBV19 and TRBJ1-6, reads DGGITQSPKYLFRKEGQNVTLSCEQNLNHDAMYWYRQDPGQGLRLIYYSQIVNDFQKGDIAEGYSVSREKKESFPLTVTSAQKNPTAFYLCASSMMAPWWGSPLHFGNGTRLTVT.

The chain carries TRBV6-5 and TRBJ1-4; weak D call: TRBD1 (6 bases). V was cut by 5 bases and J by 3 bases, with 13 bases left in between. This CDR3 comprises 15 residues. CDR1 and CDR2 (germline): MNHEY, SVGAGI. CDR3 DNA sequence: TGTGCCAGCAGTCCTGGGGGGCTGGCTAATGAAAAACTGTTTTTT. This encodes CASSPGGLANEKLFF.

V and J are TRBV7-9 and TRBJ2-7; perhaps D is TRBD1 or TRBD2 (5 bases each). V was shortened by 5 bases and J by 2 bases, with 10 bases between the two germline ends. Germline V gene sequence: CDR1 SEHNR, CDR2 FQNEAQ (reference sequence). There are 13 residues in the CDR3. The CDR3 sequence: CASSPMGAYEQYF. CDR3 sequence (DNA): TGTGCCAGCAGCCCAATGGGGGCCTACGAGCAGTACTTC.

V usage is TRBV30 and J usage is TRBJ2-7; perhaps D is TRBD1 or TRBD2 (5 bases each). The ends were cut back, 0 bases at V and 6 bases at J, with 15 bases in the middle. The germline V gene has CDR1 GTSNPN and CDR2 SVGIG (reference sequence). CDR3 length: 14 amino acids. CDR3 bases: TGTGCCTGGAGTGTACTAGGGGCTGGGGTCGAGCAGTACTTC. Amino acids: CAWSVLGAGVEQYF.

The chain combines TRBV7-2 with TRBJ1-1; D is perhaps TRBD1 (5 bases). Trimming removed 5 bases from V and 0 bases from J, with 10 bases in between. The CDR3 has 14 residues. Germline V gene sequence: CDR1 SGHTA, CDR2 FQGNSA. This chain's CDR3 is CASSLDRLNTEAFF. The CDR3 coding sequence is TGTGCCAGCAGCCTCGACAGACTGAACACTGAAGCTTTCTTT. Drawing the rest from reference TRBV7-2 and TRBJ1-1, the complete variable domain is GAGVSQSPSNKVTEKGKDVELRCDPISGHTALYWYRQSLGQGLEFLIYFQGNSAPDKSGLPSDRFSAERTGGSVSTLTIQRTQQEDSAVYLCASSLDRLNTEAFFGQGTRLTVV.

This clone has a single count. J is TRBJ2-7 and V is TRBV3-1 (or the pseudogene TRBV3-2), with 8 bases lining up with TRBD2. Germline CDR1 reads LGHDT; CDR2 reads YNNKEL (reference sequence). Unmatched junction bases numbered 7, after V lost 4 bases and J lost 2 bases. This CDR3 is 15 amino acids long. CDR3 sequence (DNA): TGTGCCAGCAGCCCTGGGACTAGGCGTACCTACGAGCAGTACTTC. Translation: CASSPGTRRTYEQYF.

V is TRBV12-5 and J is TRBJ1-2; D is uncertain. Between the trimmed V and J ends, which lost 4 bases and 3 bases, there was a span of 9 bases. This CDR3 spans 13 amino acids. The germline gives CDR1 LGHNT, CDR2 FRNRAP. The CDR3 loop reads CASGSQRYYGYTF. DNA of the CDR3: TGTGCTAGTGGTTCGCAGCGGTACTATGGCTACACCTTC.

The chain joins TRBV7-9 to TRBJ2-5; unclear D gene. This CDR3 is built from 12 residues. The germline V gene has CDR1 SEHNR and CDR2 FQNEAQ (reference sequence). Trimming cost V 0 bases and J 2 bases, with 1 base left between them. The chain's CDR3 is CASSLAQETQYF. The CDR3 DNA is TGTGCCAGCAGCTTAGCTCAAGAGACCCAGTACTTC.